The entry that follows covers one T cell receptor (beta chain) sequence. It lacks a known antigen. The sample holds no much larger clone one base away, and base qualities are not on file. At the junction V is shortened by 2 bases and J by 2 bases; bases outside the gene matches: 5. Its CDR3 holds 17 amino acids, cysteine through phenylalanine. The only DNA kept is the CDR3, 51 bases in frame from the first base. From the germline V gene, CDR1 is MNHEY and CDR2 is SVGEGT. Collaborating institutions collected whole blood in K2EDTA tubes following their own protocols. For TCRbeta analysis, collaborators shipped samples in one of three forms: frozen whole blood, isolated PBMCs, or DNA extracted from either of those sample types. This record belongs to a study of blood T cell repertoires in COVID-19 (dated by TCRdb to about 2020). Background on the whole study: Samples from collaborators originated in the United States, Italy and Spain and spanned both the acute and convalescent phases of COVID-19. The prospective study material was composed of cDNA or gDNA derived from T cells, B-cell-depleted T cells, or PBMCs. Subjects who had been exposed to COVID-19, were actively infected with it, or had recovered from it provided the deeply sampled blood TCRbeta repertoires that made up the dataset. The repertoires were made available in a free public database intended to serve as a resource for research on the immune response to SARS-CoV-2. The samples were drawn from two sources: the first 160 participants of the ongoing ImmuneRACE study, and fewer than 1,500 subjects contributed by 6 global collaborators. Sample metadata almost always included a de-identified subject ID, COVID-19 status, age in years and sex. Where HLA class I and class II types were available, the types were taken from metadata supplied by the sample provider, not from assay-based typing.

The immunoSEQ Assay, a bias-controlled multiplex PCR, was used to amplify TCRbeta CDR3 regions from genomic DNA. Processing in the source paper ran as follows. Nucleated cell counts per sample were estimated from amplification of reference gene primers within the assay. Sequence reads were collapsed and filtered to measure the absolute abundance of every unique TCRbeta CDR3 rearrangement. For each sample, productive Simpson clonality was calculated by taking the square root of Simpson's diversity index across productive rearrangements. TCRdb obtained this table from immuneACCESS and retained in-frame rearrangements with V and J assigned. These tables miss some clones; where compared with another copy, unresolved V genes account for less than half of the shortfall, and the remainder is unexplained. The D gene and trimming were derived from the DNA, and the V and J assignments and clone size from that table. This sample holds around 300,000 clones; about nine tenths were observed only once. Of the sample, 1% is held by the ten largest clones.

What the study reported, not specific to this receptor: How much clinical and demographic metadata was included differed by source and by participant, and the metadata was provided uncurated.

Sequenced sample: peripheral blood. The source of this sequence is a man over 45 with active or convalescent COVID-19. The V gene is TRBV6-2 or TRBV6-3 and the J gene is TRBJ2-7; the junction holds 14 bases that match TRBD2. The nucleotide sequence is TGTGCCAGCAGTTACAGGTCGACTAGCGGGAGGGCCTACGAGCAGTACTTC. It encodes CASSYRSTSGRAYEQYF.